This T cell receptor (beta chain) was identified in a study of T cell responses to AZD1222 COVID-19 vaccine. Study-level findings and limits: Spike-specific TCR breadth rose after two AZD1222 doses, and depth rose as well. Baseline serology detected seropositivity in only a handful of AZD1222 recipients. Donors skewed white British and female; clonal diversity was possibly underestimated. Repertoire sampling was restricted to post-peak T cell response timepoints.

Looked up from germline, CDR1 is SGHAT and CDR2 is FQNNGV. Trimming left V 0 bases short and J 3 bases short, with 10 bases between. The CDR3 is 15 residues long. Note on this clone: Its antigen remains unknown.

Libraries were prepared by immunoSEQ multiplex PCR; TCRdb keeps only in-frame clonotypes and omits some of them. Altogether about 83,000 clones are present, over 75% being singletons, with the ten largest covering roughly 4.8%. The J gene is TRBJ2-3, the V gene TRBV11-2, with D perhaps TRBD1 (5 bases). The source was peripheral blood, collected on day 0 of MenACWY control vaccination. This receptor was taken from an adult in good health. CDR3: CASSLDGAGTDTQYF. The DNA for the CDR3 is TGTGCCAGCAGCTTAGATGGGGCAGGAACAGATACGCAGTATTTT. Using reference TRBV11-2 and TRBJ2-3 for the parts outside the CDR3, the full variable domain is EAGVAQSPRYKIIEKRQSVAFWCNPISGHATLYWYQQILGQGPKLLIQFQNNGVVDDSQLPKDRFSAERLKGVDSTLKIQPAKLEDSAVYLCASSLDGAGTDTQYFGPGTRLTVL.